This T cell receptor (beta chain) came from a study of CXCR3-negative and CXCR3-positive naive CD8 T cells. Germline V gene lookup returns CDR1 SGDLS and CDR2 YYNGEE. The CDR3 length is 13 residues. Turning to this clonotype: The target antigen is unknown.

Broader study findings: Because surface CD5 did not distinguish the naive subsets, TCR strength was inferred from TRB CDR3 properties. More hydrophobic TRB CDR3s occurred in CXCR3-positive than in CXCR3-negative naive cells. Similar TRBV-TRBJ gene usage was seen in naive CXCR3-negative and CXCR3-positive cells, but not in memory cells. Similarly elevated diversity marked both naive subsets, with memory CD8+ cells showing far lower diversity.

UMI-labeled 5' RACE yielded the TRB cDNA libraries. Reprocessing the 5' RACE reads, TCRdb reports a single entry for every CDR3 protein and omits DNA. The sample table includes more than 50,000 distinct CDR3 sequences. What was sequenced was naive CXCR3- CD8+ T cells from blood. Subset here: CD45RO-CCR7+CD27+CD95- naive CD8+ T cells lacking CXCR3 (TNR3-). The chain recombines TRBV9 with TRBJ2-2; TCRdb returns TRBD1, unconfirmable since there is no DNA. The receptor comes from a human donor in good health. Some clones in this sample may be carry-over from other donors' samples. The CDR3 spells CAGGGGNTGELFF.